These 29 T cell receptor beta chains originate from one sample sequenced in a study of blood T cell repertoires in COVID-19. The table came from immunoSEQ multiplex PCR; TCRdb's copy has only in-frame clones and leaves some out. The profile shows 45,000 to 70,000 clones, less than 85% of them singletons. Sequencing was performed on peripheral blood. Source of these receptors: a woman in her 50s with active or convalescent COVID-19.

This chain joins TRBV16 and TRBJ2-1; 7 bases map to TRBD2. The CDR3 is 15 amino acids. V was pared by 4 bases and J by 3 bases, with 6 bases of the junction left unmatched. Germline values: CDR1 KGHSY, CDR2 FQNENV. The DNA for the CDR3 is TGTGCCAGCAGCCCCCTGGCGGGGGACTACAATGAGCAGTTCTTC. It translates to CASSPLAGDYNEQFF.

This sequence joins TRBV7-8 and TRBJ2-3; 9 bases are a match to TRBD1. Germline CDR1 SGHVS, CDR2 FQNEAQ. The CDR3 is 18 residues long. The V gene end was trimmed by 9 bases and the J gene end by 2 bases; junction bases not matched to a gene: 18. Here the CDR3 reads CASTGTGSARDLTDTQYF. In nucleotides, the CDR3 is TGTGCCAGTACCGGGACAGGGTCGGCGCGGGACCTCACAGATACGCAGTATTTT.

The chain carries TRBV19 and TRBJ1-5, with D possibly being TRBD1 (6 bases). This CDR3 spans 17 amino acids. V lost 5 bases and J 3 bases, leaving 20 bases between the germline ends. Per the germline V gene, CDR1 is LNHDA and CDR2 is SQIVND (reference sequence). In nucleotides, the CDR3 is TGTGCCAGTAGTGCTGCTTTAACAGGGTATAACAATCAGCCCCAGCATTTT. Amino acid sequence: CASSAALTGYNNQPQHF.

A single count supports this clone. One end of the junction varies from germline; a read error may be responsible. The chain uses TRBV19 and TRBJ2-5; the D is unclear. Looked up from germline, CDR1 is LNHDA and CDR2 is SQIVND (reference sequence). The CDR3 loop spans 11 amino acids. The CDR3 reads CASSTQETQYF. CDR3 sequence (DNA): TGTGCCAGTAGTACCCAAGAGACTCAGTACTTC.

The gene calls are TRBV28 and TRBJ1-5; weak D call: TRBD1 (5 bases). The germline gives CDR1 MDHEN, CDR2 SYDVKM. Trimming removed 6 bases at V and 5 bases at J, with 8 bases between. The CDR3 length is 12 residues. The CDR3 here is CASSQGYQPQHF. CDR3 nucleotides: TGTGCCAGCAGCCAGGGTTATCAGCCCCAGCATTTT.

The chain joins TRBV3-1 (or the pseudogene TRBV3-2) to TRBJ1-1; 9 bases fit TRBD1. This CDR3 is 17 amino acids long. Trimming at V came to 6 bases and at J to 1 base, leaving 12 bases not matched to a gene. In germline, CDR1 is LGHDT, CDR2 YNNKEL (reference sequence). The CDR3 here is CASSQQGASWRNTEAFF. The CDR3 bases are TGTGCCAGCAGTCAACAGGGGGCATCTTGGAGGAACACTGAAGCTTTCTTT.

This clone was detected only once. The rearrangement uses TRBV18 and TRBJ2-7, with TRBD2 matching over 10 bases. V dropped 3 bases and J dropped 5; count of bases not matched to a gene: 7. The CDR3 contains 15 residues. Looked up from germline, CDR1 is KGHSH and CDR2 is LQKENI. The CDR3, as DNA: TGTGCCAGCTCACCGCCTAGCGGGAGTAACGACGAGCAGTACTTC. This encodes CASSPPSGSNDEQYF.

This sequence joins TRBV28 and TRBJ2-7; TRBD1 is a possible D gene (6 bases). From germline, CDR1 is MDHEN and CDR2 SYDVKM. This CDR3 spans 15 amino acids. The V gene lost 3 bases and the J gene lost 0 bases, with 12 bases spanning the gap. CDR3 sequence reads: CASSFLGGDSYEQYF. As DNA, the CDR3 is TGTGCCAGCAGTTTCTTAGGGGGAGACTCCTACGAGCAGTACTTC.

The chain combines TRBV27 with TRBJ2-3; 10 nucleotides align to TRBD1. CDR1 and CDR2 (germline): MNHEY, SMNVEV (reference sequence). J gave up 7 bases and V 5 bases, and 6 bases lay outside the gene matches. This CDR3 has 14 residues. The CDR3 spells CASSQGQGENTQYF. The CDR3 DNA reads as TGTGCCAGCAGTCAAGGACAGGGGGAGAATACGCAGTATTTT.

This chain joins TRBV7-9 and TRBJ2-3; 8 bases are shared with TRBD1. V was pared by 1 base and J by 3 bases, with 9 bases of the junction left unmatched. Germline V CDR1 and CDR2: SEHNR, FQNEAQ (reference sequence). The CDR3 loop spans 17 amino acids. The CDR3 loop reads CASSLDLGGQDTDTQYF. The CDR3 DNA reads TGTGCCAGCAGCTTAGATTTGGGGGGACAGGATACAGATACGCAGTATTTT.

CDR3 DNA sequence: TGTGCCAGCAGCCAAGATCGAAGGGGTCCAGGGGCCAACGTCCTGACTTTC. It specifies CASSQDRRGPGANVLTF. This chain uses TRBV4-2 with TRBJ2-6; a weak D match, TRBD1 (5 bases). The CDR3 totals 17 residues. V was clipped by 0 bases and J by 4 bases, with 13 bases between them. Germline values: CDR1 LGHNA, CDR2 YNFKEQ.

The chain has TRBV3-1 (or the pseudogene TRBV3-2) and TRBJ1-3; TRBD1 matches 7 bases. This CDR3 is 16 amino acids long. Germline values: CDR1 LGHDT, CDR2 YNNKEL (reference sequence). J lost 0 bases, V lost 4 bases, and 6 bases had no gene match. CDR3 in amino acids: CASSLRGGRSGNTIYF. The CDR3 nucleotides read TGTGCCAGCAGCCTACGAGGGGGCCGCTCTGGAAACACCATATATTTT.

The chain uses TRBV5-8 and TRBJ2-2, with D possibly being TRBD1 (6 bases). The CDR3 has 14 residues. The germline V and J ends were trimmed by 6 bases and 4 bases, with 13 bases remaining between them. Germline-derived CDR1 and CDR2 are SGHTS and YDEGEE. CDR3 sequence: CASNVRGGTGELFF. The CDR3 nucleotides read TGTGCCAGCAACGTCCGAGGGGGCACCGGGGAGCTGTTTTTT.

This clone was seen a few times. The V gene is TRBV2, the J gene TRBJ2-1, with 7 bases lining up with TRBD1. CDR1 and CDR2 (germline): SNHLY, FYNNEI. This CDR3 spans 14 amino acids. Germline trimming cut 5 bases from V and 5 bases from J; bases unmatched to any gene: 6. DNA of the CDR3: TGTGCCAGCAGTTTACAGGGGACCCACAATGAGCAGTTCTTC. Protein product: CASSLQGTHNEQFF.

The rearrangement uses TRBV2 and TRBJ1-1; D possibly corresponds to TRBD1 (6 bases). Between the trimmed V and J ends, which lost 7 bases and 0 bases, there was a span of 15 bases. Germline V gene data show CDR1 as SNHLY and CDR2 as FYNNEI. This CDR3 contains 15 residues. CDR3 protein: CASKTGRGMNTEAFF. In nucleotides, the CDR3 is TGTGCCAGCAAAACAGGGAGGGGAATGAACACTGAAGCTTTCTTT.

This clone occurred a few times. The chain links TRBV5-6 to TRBJ2-7, with 8 positions matching TRBD2. The CDR3 contains 15 residues. V dropped 5 bases and J dropped 0; count of bases not matched to a gene: 7. From germline, CDR1 is SGHDT and CDR2 YYEEEE. The CDR3 sequence: CASRTSVPISYEQYF. The CDR3, as DNA: TGTGCCAGCAGGACTAGCGTCCCCATCTCCTACGAGCAGTACTTC.

The V and J genes are TRBV5-4 and TRBJ2-1; 8 nucleotides match TRBD2. The CDR3 is 15 residues long. With V trimmed by 5 bases and J by 3 bases, 7 bases remained unmatched. The V gene's germline CDR1 is SGHNT and CDR2 YYREEE (reference sequence). Written as DNA, the CDR3 is TGTGCCAGCAGTCCCGGGACTAGGGGCTACAATGAGCAGTTCTTC. It translates to CASSPGTRGYNEQFF.

The CDR3, as DNA: TGTGCCAGCAGTTTAGCAGCGGGAACCATTCAGTACTTC. This encodes CASSLAAGTIQYF. This chain uses TRBV28 with TRBJ2-4, with 7 bases fitting TRBD2. This CDR3 is 13 amino acids long. In germline, CDR1 is MDHEN, CDR2 SYDVKM. V dropped 2 bases and J dropped 9; count of bases not matched to a gene: 4.

The sample holds one count of this clone. The chain employs TRBV7-2 and TRBJ2-5; D may be TRBD1 (6 bases). The CDR3 spans 15 residues. Germline CDR1 and CDR2: SGHTA and FQGNSA. V lost 1 base, J lost 4 bases, and 13 bases lay in between. CDR3: CASSLGGFRGETQYF. CDR3 in DNA: TGTGCCAGCAGCTTAGGGGGTTTCAGGGGAGAGACCCAGTACTTC.

The chain uses TRBV15 and TRBJ2-5; TRBD2 agrees at 7 bases. The trim removed 2 bases at V and 1 base at J, leaving 4 bases unmatched. The CDR3 is 15 residues long. The germline V gene encodes CDR1 LNHNV and CDR2 YYDKDF (reference sequence). The chain's CDR3 is CATSRSRTSQETQYF. The DNA for the CDR3 is TGTGCCACCAGCAGATCGAGGACTAGCCAAGAGACCCAGTACTTC.

The V gene is TRBV15, the J gene TRBJ2-7; weak D call: TRBD1 (5 bases). The CDR3 has 16 residues. The V gene's germline CDR1 is LNHNV and CDR2 YYDKDF (reference sequence). The germline V and J ends were trimmed by 0 bases and 2 bases, with 14 bases remaining between them. DNA of the CDR3: TGTGCCACCAGCAGAGATCCCTACAGGTGGACCTACGAGCAGTACTTC. It specifies CATSRDPYRWTYEQYF.

This clone was observed a handful of times. The chain joins TRBV19 to TRBJ1-6; D is undetermined. The CDR3 has 14 amino acids. Trimming took off 3 bases at V and 9 bases at J, with 12 bases between the two ends. Germline V CDR1 and CDR2: LNHDA, SQIVND (reference sequence). The CDR3 coding sequence is TGTGCCAGTAGTATTGGAGGTCCGGGTTCACCCCTCCACTTT. This codes for CASSIGGPGSPLHF.

This clone was picked up one time. The genes are TRBV4-1 and TRBJ1-1; D gene ambiguous. V shed 4 bases and J shed 1 base, with 10 bases lying between them. This CDR3 has 14 residues. CDR1 and CDR2 (germline): MGHRA, YSYEKL. In nucleotides, the CDR3 is TGCGCCAGCAGCCTTCGGGTGGGGAACACTGAAGCTTTCTTT. It specifies CASSLRVGNTEAFF.

J is TRBJ2-1 and V is TRBV5-1; the D gene is possibly TRBD1 (7 bases). The CDR3 extends over 14 amino acids. The germline CDR1 and CDR2 sequences are SGHRS and YFSETQ. V lost 0 bases and J lost 9, with 13 bases in between. The CDR3 coding sequence is TGCGCCAGCAGCTTGGGTATCAGGGGGGCTGAGCAGTTCTTC. Its translation: CASSLGIRGAEQFF.

The chain couples TRBV7-2 to TRBJ1-3, with D perhaps matching TRBD1 (5 bases). Germline CDR1 and CDR2: SGHTA and FQGNSA. The CDR3 runs 15 residues. V was pared by 5 bases and J by 4 bases, with 15 bases between. CDR3 nucleotides: TGTGCCAGCAGCCCCCTTGGCGGGACCGGAAACACCATATATTTT. As protein: CASSPLGGTGNTIYF.

The genes are TRBV2 and TRBJ2-7, with 7 positions matching TRBD2. This CDR3 spans 11 amino acids. The ends lost 10 bases at V and 4 bases at J; junction bases unmatched: 4. The germline V gene has CDR1 SNHLY and CDR2 FYNNEI. The DNA of the CDR3 is TGTGCCAATGGGAGGGGATACGAGCAGTACTTC. Amino acid sequence: CANGRGYEQYF.

The chain joins TRBV4-1 to TRBJ1-4; TRBD1 matches 7 bases. V trimming: 3 bases; J trimming: 5 bases; junction bases outside the gene matches: 3. Germline V lookup: CDR1 MGHRA, CDR2 YSYEKL. This CDR3 contains 14 residues. The CDR3 sequence is CASSQTGMNEKLFF. DNA of the CDR3: TGCGCCAGCAGCCAGACAGGGATGAATGAAAAACTGTTTTTT.

The V gene is TRBV18, the J gene TRBJ2-6, with D tentatively TRBD1 (8 bases). V was trimmed by 1 base and J by 3 bases, leaving 13 bases between them. Germline CDR1 and CDR2: KGHSH and LQKENI. The CDR3 is 17 amino acids. DNA for the CDR3: TGTGCCAGCTCACCACAGGGGGGGACAGGTGGGGCCAACGTCCTGACTTTC. Residues: CASSPQGGTGGANVLTF. Complete variable domain (other parts from reference TRBV18 and TRBJ2-6): NAGVMQNPRHLVRRRGQEARLRCSPMKGHSHVYWYRQLPEEGLKFMVYLQKENIIDESGMPKERFSAEFPKEGPSILRIQQVVRGDSAAYFCASSPQGGTGGANVLTFGAGSRLTVL.

This rearrangement joins TRBV11-3 to TRBJ2-7; perhaps TRBD2 as D (6 bases). The V end lost 1 base, the J end lost 1 base, and 11 bases lay between the germline ends. This CDR3 contains 15 residues. Germline loops: CDR1 SGHNT, CDR2 YENEEA. CDR3 bases: TGTGCCAGCAGCTTAGCGGGAGTGGGATCCTACGAGCAGTACTTC. This gives the protein CASSLAGVGSYEQYF.